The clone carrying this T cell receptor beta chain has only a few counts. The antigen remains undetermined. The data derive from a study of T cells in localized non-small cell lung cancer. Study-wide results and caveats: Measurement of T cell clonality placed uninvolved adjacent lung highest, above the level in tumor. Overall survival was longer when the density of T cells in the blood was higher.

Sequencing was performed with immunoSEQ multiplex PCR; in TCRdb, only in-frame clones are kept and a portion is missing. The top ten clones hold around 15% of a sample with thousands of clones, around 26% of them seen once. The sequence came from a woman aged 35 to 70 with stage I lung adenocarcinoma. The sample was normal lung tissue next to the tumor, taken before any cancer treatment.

The CDR3 DNA reads TGTGCCAGCACCGGGATCGGCATAACAGATACGCAGTATTTT. This sequence encodes CASTGIGITDTQYF. V is TRBV7-4 and J is TRBJ2-3; the D gene is possibly TRBD2 (5 bases). The CDR3 length is 14 residues. V was trimmed by 7 bases and J by 3 bases, leaving 14 bases between them. Germline-derived CDR1 and CDR2 are SGHVT and SQSDAQ.